The present T cell receptor (beta chain) was sequenced within a study of CD8 T cell repertoires and HIV-1 epitope variants. Overall study results and limits: Nef KF9 drew about five clonotypes and HW9 one, without TAALDMSHF responses. The assay identified only TCR beta chains of antigen-proliferating T cells.

With regard to this clone: Its antigen is currently unknown.

The germline CDR1 and CDR2 sequences are SGHRS and YFSETQ. Deletions cut 1 base from V and 6 bases from J, with 14 bases between. This CDR3 region has 14 residues. Using immunoSEQ multiplex PCR, the repertoire was profiled, and TCRdb retains in-frame clones only, with some absent. This table has some 6,200 clones, around 64% appearing once. Sequencing used cultured CD8+ T cells derived from PBMCs. This TCR was sampled from a male donor with HIV. V and J are TRBV5-1 and TRBJ2-7, with no clear D. The CDR3 loop reads CASSLSGLGSEQYF. The CDR3, as DNA: TGCGCCAGCAGCTTGTCTGGGTTAGGAAGCGAGCAGTACTTC. Drawing the rest from reference TRBV5-1 and TRBJ2-7, the complete variable domain is KAGVTQTPRYLIKTRGQQVTLSCSPISGHRSVSWYQQTPGQGLQFLFEYFSETQRNKGNFPGRFSGRQFSNSRSEMNVSTLELGDSALYLCASSLSGLGSEQYFGPGTRLTVT.